One and the same sample provided the 12 T cell receptor beta chains below, sequenced in a study of blood T cell repertoires in COVID-19. Repertoires were generated with immunoSEQ multiplex PCR, while TCRdb's copy carries only in-frame clones and drops some. The table shows about 62,000 clones, with roughly 90% occurring only once. Sequenced input: peripheral blood. These receptors all come from a human donor in a cohort sampled during active COVID-19.

The CDR3 sequence is CASSPANTGELFF. In DNA form, the CDR3 reads TGTGCCAGCAGCCCCGCGAACACCGGGGAGCTGTTTTTT. This chain connects TRBV12-3 or TRBV12-4 to TRBJ2-2; D not resolved. CDR3 length: 13 residues. V dropped 6 bases and J dropped 0 bases, with 5 bases sitting between them.

V and J are TRBV18 and TRBJ2-3, with D possibly TRBD1 on 5 matching bases. CDR3 length: 14 amino acids. V was trimmed by 5 bases and J by 3 bases, leaving 12 bases between them. CDR1 and CDR2 from the germline V gene are KGHSH and LQKENI. CDR3 residues: CASSYQGSTDTQYF. DNA of the CDR3: TGTGCCAGCTCATACCAGGGAAGTACAGATACGCAGTATTTT. Using reference TRBV18 and TRBJ2-3 for the parts outside the CDR3, the full variable domain is NAGVMQNPRHLVRRRGQEARLRCSPMKGHSHVYWYRQLPEEGLKFMVYLQKENIIDESGMPKERFSAEFPKEGPSILRIQQVVRGDSAAYFCASSYQGSTDTQYFGPGTRLTVL.

This rearrangement joins TRBV19 to TRBJ2-7; D remains unclear. The V end lost 4 bases, the J end lost 4 bases, and 14 bases lay between the germline ends. The V gene's germline CDR1 is LNHDA and CDR2 SQIVND (reference sequence). This CDR3 region has 14 residues. The CDR3 nucleotides read TGTGCCAGTAGTACAGGCCGTTGGGCATACGAGCAGTACTTC. It codes for CASSTGRWAYEQYF.

The chain employs TRBV7-3 and TRBJ2-6, with D possibly being TRBD1 (5 bases). Trimming removed 1 base at V and 1 base at J, with 11 bases between. This CDR3 is built from 17 residues. Germline CDR1 and CDR2: SGHTA and FQGTGA. CDR3 loop: CASSLMPKGSGANVLTF. In nucleotides, the CDR3 is TGTGCCAGCAGCTTAATGCCCAAGGGGTCTGGGGCCAACGTCCTGACTTTC.

The V call is TRBV11-2, the J call TRBJ2-7; tentative D call: TRBD2 (5 bases). This CDR3 contains 13 residues. Germline V lookup: CDR1 SGHAT, CDR2 FQNNGV. V lost 5 bases to trimming and J lost 4 bases, with 12 bases between them. The CDR3 here is CASSQEAGYEQYF. Here the CDR3 DNA reads TGTGCCAGCAGCCAGGAGGCCGGGTACGAGCAGTACTTC.

This clone was seen a single time. The chain is built from TRBV6-2 or TRBV6-3 and TRBJ2-1, with 11 bases fitting TRBD2. The CDR3 is 12 amino acids. V dropped 5 bases and J dropped 12; count of bases not matched to a gene: 3. Germline assignment: CDR1 MNHEY and CDR2 SVGEGT. The CDR3, as DNA: TGTGCCAGCAGTCACGGACTAGCGGGGCAGTTCTTC. Amino acids: CASSHGLAGQFF.

The CDR3 protein is CAWSDVLAGFEQYF. The CDR3 DNA is TGTGCCTGGAGTGATGTGCTAGCGGGTTTCGAGCAGTACTTC. The chain links TRBV30 to TRBJ2-7; 8 nucleotides line up with TRBD2. The germline CDR1 and CDR2 sequences are GTSNPN and SVGIG (reference sequence). The trim removed 1 base at V and 6 bases at J, leaving 8 bases unmatched. CDR3 length: 14 amino acids.

The rearrangement uses TRBV3-1 (or the pseudogene TRBV3-2) and TRBJ2-5; 13 bases agree with TRBD2. CDR1 and CDR2 from the germline V gene are LGHDT and YNNKEL (reference sequence). The CDR3 runs to 18 residues. Losses at the gene ends were 4 bases for V and 5 bases for J; bases not matched to a gene: 13. CDR3 loop: CASSRSLRTSGRKETQYF. In DNA, the CDR3 is TGTGCCAGCAGCCGTAGTCTTAGGACTAGCGGGAGAAAGGAGACCCAGTACTTC.

J is TRBJ2-2 and V is TRBV3-1 (or the pseudogene TRBV3-2); 7 bases fit TRBD1. V gave up 1 base and J gave up 5 bases; unmatched junction bases: 7. CDR1 is LGHDT and CDR2 is YNNKEL in the germline V gene (reference sequence). The CDR3 extends over 16 amino acids. As DNA, the CDR3 is TGTGCCAGCAGCCAAGGACAGGGCTCCTGGACCGGGGAGCTGTTTTTT. This translates into CASSQGQGSWTGELFF.

There are a few counts of this clone. The chain links TRBV27 to TRBJ1-1; D is perhaps TRBD1 (5 bases). The CDR3 consists of 13 residues. Germline values: CDR1 MNHEY, CDR2 SMNVEV (reference sequence). Trimming removed 5 bases from V and 4 bases from J, with 11 bases in between. The CDR3 bases are TGTGCCAGCAGTGTAGCGGGACGCACTGAAGCTTTCTTT. Translation: CASSVAGRTEAFF.

This chain links TRBV7-6 with TRBJ2-7; a possible D gene is TRBD1 (6 bases). V lost 5 bases and J lost 3, with 14 bases in between. The V gene's germline CDR1 is SGHVS and CDR2 FNYEAQ. The CDR3 covers 14 residues. This chain's CDR3 is CASSPKQGGYEQYF. In DNA, the CDR3 is TGTGCCAGCAGCCCCAAACAGGGCGGCTACGAGCAGTACTTC.

The chain recombines TRBV11-2 with TRBJ1-5; D is possibly TRBD1 (5 bases). The V and J ends lost 5 bases and 6 bases respectively, with 17 bases between them. The CDR3 contains 15 residues. Germline V lookup: CDR1 SGHAT, CDR2 FQNNGV. The CDR3 coding sequence is TGTGCCAGCAGCCTAGCTGGGGGAGGCGGTCAGCCCCAGCATTTT. Protein sequence: CASSLAGGGGQPQHF.